Listed below are T cell receptor beta chains from one sample, sequenced in a study of blood T cell repertoires in COVID-19. The data were produced by immunoSEQ multiplex PCR, yet TCRdb's version contains in-frame clones alone and is incomplete. The sample includes some 140,000 clones, 84% of them seen just once. The sample taken for sequencing was PBMCs or T cells enriched from blood (not recorded which). These receptor sequences come from a man between 40 and 49 years old with acute COVID-19. Each CDR3 is given with its conserved first and last residue. The D gene is left open where the match is weak. Clone size is not always given. Where it is, it says once, few, many or a class for expanded clones.

>TRBV5-1|TRBJ2-7|TRBD2|-
CASSSLTSGSGEQYF
TGCGCCAGCAGCTCTCTCACTAGCGGGAGCGGCGAGCAGTACTTC
>TRBV5-1|TRBJ1-1|-|once
CASSLSVGLNTEAFF
TGCGCCAGCAGCTTGTCGGTGGGCTTGAACACTGAAGCTTTCTTT
>TRBV7-9|TRBJ2-3|TRBD2|-
CASSFHRTSGSTDTQYF
TGTGCCAGCAGCTTCCACCGGACTAGCGGGAGCACAGATACGCAGTATTTT
>TRBV28|TRBJ2-7|-|few
CASSTPQGSLSYEQYF
TGTGCCAGCAGTACACCACAGGGATCCCTCTCCTACGAGCAGTACTTC
>TRBV27|TRBJ1-2|-|-
CASSLKAGYGYTF
TGTGCCAGCAGTTTAAAGGCGGGCTATGGCTACACCTTC
>TRBV9|TRBJ1-1|-|-
CASSGSRTVHTEAFF
TGTGCCAGCAGCGGATCTAGGACAGTCCACACTGAAGCTTTCTTT
>TRBV5-1|TRBJ2-3|TRBD1|once
CASSSGTDSSTDTQYF
TGCGCCAGCAGCTCCGGGACAGACTCTAGCACAGATACGCAGTATTTT
>TRBV3-1/TRBV3-2|TRBJ1-1|TRBD1|-
CASSQDWPRGIEAFF
TGTGCCAGCAGCCAAGACTGGCCCAGGGGGATTGAAGCTTTCTTT
>TRBV7-9|TRBJ2-5|TRBD2|-
CASSSPPQGGTSGVGTQYF
TGTGCCAGCAGCTCCCCCCCACAGGGGGGGACTAGCGGTGTAGGAACCCAGTACTTC
>TRBV2|TRBJ2-1|-|-
CASRREGLDEQFF
TGTGCCTCCCGAAGAGAGGGACTCGATGAGCAGTTCTTC
>TRBV7-2|TRBJ2-7|TRBD2|-
CASSLSFGTSGRGEQYF
TGTGCCAGCAGCTTAAGTTTTGGGACTAGCGGGAGGGGCGAGCAGTACTTC
>TRBV10-3|TRBJ1-6|-|-
CAISESKQGLHF
TGTGCCATCAGTGAGTCGAAACAGGGTCTTCACTTT
>TRBV29-1|TRBJ2-7|-|-
CSVVLGGTVHEQYF
TGCAGCGTTGTCTTGGGGGGTACAGTCCACGAGCAGTACTTC
>TRBV18|TRBJ1-1|-|-
CASSPDSGAHSEAFF
TGTGCCAGCTCACCAGACTCAGGGGCGCATAGTGAAGCTTTCTTT
>TRBV9|TRBJ2-7|-|-
CASSVDGGWIYEQYF
TGTGCCAGCAGCGTAGATGGGGGGTGGATTTACGAGCAGTACTTC
>TRBV6-2/TRBV6-3|TRBJ2-7|TRBD2|-
CASSYPSSGGPSSYEQYF
TGTGCCAGCAGTTATCCGTCTAGCGGGGGTCCAAGCTCCTACGAGCAGTACTTC
>TRBV4-2|TRBJ2-3|TRBD2|-
CASSQPGLAGGTDTQYF
TGTGCCAGCAGCCAACCCGGACTAGCGGGGGGCACAGATACGCAGTATTTT
>TRBV5-4|TRBJ2-1|TRBD1|-
CASSPGQEGSRRGDEQFF
TGTGCCAGCAGCCCTGGACAGGAAGGGTCCAGACGGGGCGATGAGCAGTTCTTC
>TRBV3-1/TRBV3-2|TRBJ1-2|TRBD1|-
CASSLGQGRSYGYTF
TGTGCCAGCAGCCTGGGACAGGGCCGGAGCTATGGCTACACCTTC
>TRBV3-1/TRBV3-2|TRBJ2-7|TRBD2|few
CASRFTGTSQYEQYF
TGTGCCAGCAGATTTACCGGGACTAGCCAGTACGAGCAGTACTTC
>TRBV27|TRBJ2-1|TRBD2|once
CASSREGLYNEQFF
TGTGCCAGCAGCCGGGAGGGCCTCTACAATGAGCAGTTCTTC
>TRBV21-1|TRBJ2-7|-|-
CARPPRGNEQYF
TGTGCCCGACCCCCACGGGGAAACGAGCAGTACTTC
>TRBV27|TRBJ2-5|TRBD2|once
CASGSGGAEQETQYF
TGTGCCAGCGGATCGGGGGGAGCCGAGCAAGAGACCCAGTACTTC
>TRBV5-1|TRBJ2-7|-|-
CASTTDSFSYEQYF
TGCGCCAGCACCACGGACAGTTTTTCCTACGAGCAGTACTTC
>TRBV12-5|TRBJ1-3|TRBD1|few
CASGGDRRLGLSGNTIYF
TGTGCTAGTGGGGGGGACAGGCGGTTGGGTCTCTCTGGAAACACCATATATTTT
>TRBV27|TRBJ1-2|-|-
CASNYNGYTF
TGTGCCAGCAATTATAATGGCTACACCTTC
>TRBV6-2/TRBV6-3|TRBJ1-5|-|-
CASSYQGPYSNQPQHF
TGTGCCAGCAGTTACCAGGGTCCCTATAGCAATCAGCCCCAGCATTTT
>TRBV7-9|TRBJ2-2|-|-
CASSSRSANTGELFF
TGTGCCAGCAGCTCTAGAAGCGCGAACACCGGGGAGCTGTTTTTT
>TRBV7-7|TRBJ2-2|TRBD2|once
CASSSNPGGRTGELFF
TGTGCTAGCAGCTCTAACCCTGGCGGGAGGACCGGGGAGCTGTTTTTT
>TRBV3-1/TRBV3-2|TRBJ2-3|TRBD1|-
CASSQQDRVADTQYF
TGTGCCAGCAGCCAACAGGACAGGGTGGCGGATACGCAGTATTTT
>TRBV7-9|TRBJ1-1|-|-
CASSLKGRGDGGTEAFF
TGTGCCAGCAGCTTAAAAGGAAGGGGCGACGGGGGCACTGAAGCTTTCTTT
>TRBV5-1|TRBJ2-7|TRBD1|-
CASSYDTGGGYEQYF
TGCGCCAGCAGCTACGATACAGGGGGCGGCTACGAGCAGTACTTC